These 30 T cell receptor beta chains share one sample of origin, sequenced in a study of blood T cells in healthy people across ages. A second PCR, run for about 7 to 11 cycles, used a sample-barcoded 5' primer plus a J-beta primer mix. TCRdb re-called the 5' RACE reads with MiXCR, one entry per CDR3 protein. Found here are more than 650,000 distinct CDR3 sequences, approximately 22% of them singletons; the top ten hold 22%. Sequences were obtained from blood. Receptor source: a man between 65 and 80 years old in good health.

This sequence joins TRBV5-1 and TRBJ2-5; a possible D gene is TRBD1 (5 bases). CDR1 is SGHRS, CDR2 YFSETQ, per germline. The CDR3 covers 16 residues. V was cut by 2 bases and J by 4 bases, with 18 bases left in between. The CDR3 loop is CASSLGPDRRGETQYF. Written as DNA, the CDR3 is TGCGCCAGCAGCTTAGGGCCGGATAGAAGGGGAGAGACCCAGTACTTC.

This clonotype appeared a few times. The chain uses TRBV4-3 and TRBJ1-3; D is perhaps TRBD1 (5 bases). In germline, CDR1 is LGHNA, CDR2 YSLEER. The CDR3 has 15 residues. The ends were cut back, 3 bases at V and 4 bases at J, with 13 bases in the middle. The CDR3 region is CASSQDGAGGNTIYF. CDR3 nucleotide sequence: TGCGCCAGCAGCCAGGACGGGGCAGGGGGAAACACCATATATTTT.

The V gene is TRBV29-1, the J gene TRBJ2-3; a weak D match, TRBD2 (5 bases). The CDR3 length is 14 residues. CDR1 and CDR2 (germline): SQVTM, ANQGSEA. V gave up 3 bases and J gave up 0 bases, with 10 bases separating them. The CDR3 DNA is TGCAGCGTTGATTTTCGCGGGAGCACAGATACGCAGTATTTT. Residues: CSVDFRGSTDTQYF.

This clonotype has a handful of counts. The chain combines TRBV20-1 with TRBJ2-7; 15 bases fit TRBD2. V shed 3 bases and J 2 bases; nucleotides not matched to a gene: 5. The CDR3 loop spans 16 amino acids. In germline, CDR1 is DFQATT, CDR2 SNEGSKA (reference sequence). The chain's CDR3 is CSARGLAGGPTYEQYV. The CDR3 coding sequence is TGCAGTGCTAGGGGACTAGCGGGAGGCCCAACCTACGAGCAGTACGTC.

This chain links TRBV28 with TRBJ1-5; no firm D call. With 5 bases removed from V and 9 bases from J, the gap between germline ends came to 14 bases. In germline, CDR1 is MDHEN, CDR2 SYDVKM. The CDR3 runs 13 residues. The CDR3 DNA follows: TGTGCCAGCAGTCCCGCGTCATCTCGGCCCCAGCATTTT. Translation gives CASSPASSRPQHF. The full variable domain, its missing parts supplied by reference TRBV28 and TRBJ1-5, is DVKVTQSSRYLVKRTGEKVFLECVQDMDHENMFWYRQDPGLGLRLIYFSYDVKMKEKGDIPEGYSVSREKKERFSLILESASTNQTSMYLCASSPASSRPQHFGDGTRLSIL.

This chain uses TRBV20-1 with TRBJ1-2; D not certain. Germline CDR1 reads DFQATT; CDR2 reads SNEGSKA (reference sequence). The CDR3 contains 13 residues. With 3 bases removed from V and 9 bases from J, the gap between germline ends came to 17 bases. The CDR3 region has the DNA TGCAGTGCTAGGTCGCCTGTGCTGGGTAGCTACACCTTC. Protein product: CSARSPVLGSYTF.

This clonotype was seen more than once but under ten times. The chain couples TRBV18 to TRBJ1-1; D is ambiguous. The CDR3 spans 15 residues. Trimming removed 3 bases at V and 1 base at J, with 12 bases between. The germline V gene has CDR1 KGHSH and CDR2 LQKENI. The DNA of the CDR3 is TGTGCCAGCTCACCTACTAGTCGAGGGAACACTGAAGCTTTCTTT. Amino acids: CASSPTSRGNTEAFF.

The chain recombines TRBV20-1 with TRBJ2-3; D ambiguous. Trimming left V 3 bases short and J 4 bases short, with 5 bases between. The CDR3 contains 11 residues. Germline lookup yields CDR1 DFQATT and CDR2 SNEGSKA (reference sequence). The CDR3 region has the DNA TGCAGTGCTAGTTTTCCAGATACGCAGTATTTT. Its translation is CSASFPDTQYF.

In this sample, this clonotype turned up a few times. V gene TRBV2 combines with J gene TRBJ2-1, with 12 bases fitting TRBD2. The CDR3 has 14 residues. Trimming cost V 7 bases and J 7 bases; bases outside gene matches: 5. Germline values: CDR1 SNHLY, CDR2 FYNNEI. This CDR3 is CASKPSGGANEQFF. Here the CDR3 DNA reads TGTGCCAGCAAACCTAGCGGGGGGGCGAATGAGCAGTTCTTC.

This clonotype was picked up a small number of times. The genes are TRBV10-3 and TRBJ2-5; D is unclear. Trimming cost V 6 bases and J 5 bases, with 25 bases left between them. The CDR3 spans 17 residues. Germline-derived CDR1 and CDR2 are ENHRY and SYGVKD. CDR3 coding DNA: TGTGCCATCAGCTTCGCTCCTCCAGGTGGCATGAGGGAGACCCAGTACTTC. As protein: CAISFAPPGGMRETQYF.

This clonotype was seen a few times. The rearrangement joins TRBV14 to TRBJ2-7; 8 bases are shared with TRBD1. This CDR3 contains 14 residues. V was pared by 1 base and J by 2 bases, with 1 base of the junction left unmatched. Germline lookup yields CDR1 SGHDN and CDR2 FVKESK. Written as DNA, the CDR3 is TGTGCCAGCAGCCAAGGGACAGGGCCCTACGAGCAGTACTTC. Protein sequence: CASSQGTGPYEQYF. Based on the CDR3 plus reference TRBV14 and TRBJ2-7, the full variable domain is EAGVTQFPSHSVIEKGQTVTLRCDPISGHDNLYWYRRVMGKEIKFLLHFVKESKQDESGMPNNRFLAERTGGTYSTLKVQPAELEDSGVYFCASSQGTGPYEQYFGPGTRLTVT.

Ten or more counts support this clonotype. CDR3 sequence: CASSPGQGPVYEQYF. The CDR3 nucleotides read TGCGCCAGCAGCCCAGGCCAGGGACCGGTCTACGAGCAGTACTTC. This chain joins TRBV5-1 and TRBJ2-7, with D perhaps TRBD1 or TRBD2 (5 bases each). Trimming stripped 4 bases from V and 3 bases from J, with 17 bases between. Germline CDR1 and CDR2: SGHRS and YFSETQ. The CDR3 spans 15 residues.

Concerning this clonotype itself: The junction does not match germline at one end; this may be a read error. The CDR3: CASVAFNDNGQFF. CDR3 nucleotide sequence: TGTGCCAGCGTGGCGTTTAACGACAATGGGCAGTTCTTC. This sequence joins TRBV7-9 and TRBJ2-7; no firm D call. The last part of the DNA fits TRBJ2-1 better; the J call may be wrong. The CDR3 totals 13 residues. The germline CDR1 and CDR2 sequences are SEHNR and FQNEAQ (reference sequence).

Only a few counts were recorded for this clonotype. V and J are TRBV18 and TRBJ2-1; 7 bases line up with TRBD1. The V gene end was trimmed by 2 bases and the J gene end by 7 bases; junction bases not matched to a gene: 2. The CDR3 extends over 13 amino acids. Germline-derived CDR1 and CDR2 are KGHSH and LQKENI. CDR3 in amino acids: CASSPSGGNEQFF. The CDR3 region has the DNA TGTGCCAGCTCACCATCAGGGGGAAATGAGCAGTTCTTC.

The rearrangement joins TRBV19 to TRBJ2-5; either TRBD1 or TRBD2 may fit D (5 bases each). V shed 7 bases and J shed 4 bases, with 13 bases lying between them. Per the germline V gene, CDR1 is LNHDA and CDR2 is SQIVND (reference sequence). This CDR3 has 13 amino acids. For the CDR3, the DNA is TGTGCCAGTACTCTGGGGGTCGGAGAGACCCAGTACTTC. It translates to CASTLGVGETQYF.

The sample holds a few counts of this clonotype. The chain couples TRBV4-1 to TRBJ1-1; TRBD1 agrees at 7 bases. CDR3 length equals 15 residues. CDR1 is MGHRA and CDR2 is YSYEKL in the germline V gene. V gave up 0 bases and J gave up 3 bases; unmatched junction bases: 4. The CDR3 nucleotides are TGCGCCAGCAGCCAAGATAGGGGGCAGGACACTGAAGCTTTCTTT. It translates to CASSQDRGQDTEAFF.

This clonotype was seen just once. The chain recombines TRBV10-3 with TRBJ1-1, with D unclear. The germline V gene encodes CDR1 ENHRY and CDR2 SYGVKD. This CDR3 region has 15 residues. The V end lost 2 bases, the J end lost 1 base, and 11 bases lay between the germline ends. The CDR3 nucleotides read TGTGCCATCAGTGAGAGTTTAGGATCGAACACTGAAGCTTTCTTT. Protein: CAISESLGSNTEAFF.

This clonotype was picked up a small number of times. V gene TRBV5-1 combines with J gene TRBJ2-3; 7 bases fit TRBD2. The V segment lost 6 bases and the J segment 2 bases; nucleotides outside the gene matches: 6. CDR1 and CDR2 (germline): SGHRS, YFSETQ. This CDR3 has 14 amino acids. CDR3 residues: CASTRDYSTDTQYF. For the CDR3, the DNA is TGCGCCAGCACCCGGGACTACTCCACAGATACGCAGTATTTT. The full variable domain, its missing parts supplied by reference TRBV5-1 and TRBJ2-3, is KAGVTQTPRYLIKTRGQQVTLSCSPISGHRSVSWYQQTPGQGLQFLFEYFSETQRNKGNFPGRFSGRQFSNSRSEMNVSTLELGDSALYLCASTRDYSTDTQYFGPGTRLTVL.

The chain couples TRBV11-3 to TRBJ2-1; TRBD2 aligns across 7 bases. CDR3 length: 15 residues. Germline V gene sequence: CDR1 SGHNT, CDR2 YENEEA. The V and J ends lost 6 bases and 0 bases, in that order; junction bases with no gene match: 5. CDR3 nucleotide sequence: TGTGCCAGCAGGAAAGCGGGGAACTCCTACAATGAGCAGTTCTTC. Its translation is CASRKAGNSYNEQFF. The variable domain in full, completed from reference TRBV11-3 and TRBJ2-1, reads EAGVVQSPRYKIIEKKQPVAFWCNPISGHNTLYWYLQNLGQGPELLIRYENEEAVDDSQLPKDRFSAERLKGVDSTLKIQPAELGDSAVYLCASRKAGNSYNEQFFGPGTRLTVL.

The V and J genes are TRBV12-3 or TRBV12-4 and TRBJ1-3; D is ambiguous. This CDR3 spans 13 amino acids. V was pared by 2 bases and J by 3 bases, with 5 bases between. The CDR3 DNA reads as TGTGCCAGCAGTTTAAGCCATGGAAACACCATATATTTT. Translation gives CASSLSHGNTIYF.

This clonotype occurred a few times. CDR3 sequence: CASSASGQGTFF. CDR3 coding DNA: TGTGCCAGCAGCGCCAGCGGACAGGGTACTTTCTTT. This chain uses TRBV9 with TRBJ1-1, with TRBD1 matching 8 bases. The CDR3 is made up of 12 amino acids. Unmatched junction bases numbered 7, after V lost 3 bases and J lost 12 bases. The germline V gene has CDR1 SGDLS and CDR2 YYNGEE.

This clonotype was recorded at least ten times. This sequence joins TRBV12-3 or TRBV12-4 and TRBJ2-3, with 8 bases that match TRBD2. The ends lost 4 bases at V and 2 bases at J; junction bases unmatched: 8. The CDR3 is 16 residues long. The CDR3 nucleotides are TGTGCCAGCAGTTCCCGCGGGGGGACTACCACAGATACGCAGTATTTT. Translated: CASSSRGGTTTDTQYF.

This clonotype was recorded a few times. CDR3 sequence (DNA): TGTGCCAGCAGCGCCGGGACAGGCCCATACGAGCAGTACTTC. This gives the protein CASSAGTGPYEQYF. The rearrangement links TRBV7-7 to TRBJ2-7, with 8 bases fitting TRBD1. V trimming: 5 bases; J trimming: 4 bases; junction bases outside the gene matches: 7. The CDR3 loop spans 14 amino acids. Germline V gene lookup returns CDR1 SSHAT and CDR2 FNYEAQ (reference sequence).

The chain couples TRBV6-1 to TRBJ2-3, with TRBD2 matching over 7 bases. Germline loops: CDR1 MNHNS, CDR2 SASEGT. The CDR3 totals 15 residues. V shed 5 bases and J 4 bases; nucleotides not matched to a gene: 9. CDR3 loop: CASSLELAIADTQYF. The DNA of the CDR3 is TGTGCCAGCAGTCTGGAACTAGCGATCGCAGATACGCAGTATTTT.

This clonotype was observed a few times. This chain uses TRBV5-6 with TRBJ2-7; D remains ambiguous. With 1 base removed from V and 2 bases from J, the gap between germline ends came to 7 bases. This CDR3 has 13 residues. Germline lookup yields CDR1 SGHDT and CDR2 YYEEEE. The DNA of the CDR3 is TGTGCCAGCAGCTTGTCGGCAGCCTACGAGCAGTACTTC. Its protein product is CASSLSAAYEQYF.

V gene TRBV29-1 combines with J gene TRBJ2-1, with D unresolved. V lost 4 bases and J 3 bases, leaving 4 bases between the germline ends. The CDR3 runs to 11 residues. CDR1 SQVTM and CDR2 ANQGSEA come from the germline V gene. The CDR3 bases are TGCAGCGTTGGAAACTACAATGAGCAGTTCTTC. Amino acid sequence: CSVGNYNEQFF.

The chain couples TRBV28 to TRBJ1-3; no clear D. There are 15 residues in the CDR3. CDR1 and CDR2 (germline): MDHEN, SYDVKM. Trimming shortened V by 5 bases and J by 4 bases, and 15 bases separated the two germline ends. CDR3 region: CASSESGIEGNTIYF. The CDR3, as DNA: TGTGCCAGCAGTGAGTCTGGGATAGAGGGAAACACCATATATTTT. Full variable domain (remainder filled in from reference TRBV28 and TRBJ1-3): DVKVTQSSRYLVKRTGEKVFLECVQDMDHENMFWYRQDPGLGLRLIYFSYDVKMKEKGDIPEGYSVSREKKERFSLILESASTNQTSMYLCASSESGIEGNTIYFGEGSWLTVV.

In its sample, this clonotype was seen a few times. This chain joins TRBV5-1 and TRBJ1-6; possible D gene TRBD1, 5 bases. This CDR3 is 15 amino acids long. Germline lookup yields CDR1 SGHRS and CDR2 YFSETQ. The V gene lost 0 bases and the J gene lost 11 bases, with 15 bases spanning the gap. The CDR3 loop reads CASSLGIRADPPLHF. CDR3 coding DNA: TGCGCCAGCAGCTTGGGTATCAGGGCGGATCCACCCCTCCACTTT.

This clonotype was seen only a few times. J is TRBJ1-4 and V is TRBV27; the match to TRBD1 covers 8 bases. Germline CDR1 reads MNHEY; CDR2 reads SMNVEV (reference sequence). V trimming: 9 bases; J trimming: 7 bases; junction bases outside the gene matches: 7. This CDR3 has 13 residues. This CDR3 is CASRTGLTEKLFF. The CDR3 nucleotides read TGTGCCAGTCGGACAGGGTTGACTGAAAAACTGTTTTTT.

There are a few counts of this clonotype. This rearrangement joins TRBV20-1 to TRBJ2-1; D tentatively fits TRBD1 or TRBD2 (6 bases each). CDR3 length: 16 residues. Trimming removed 0 bases from V and 3 bases from J, with 15 bases in between. The germline V gene encodes CDR1 DFQATT and CDR2 SNEGSKA (reference sequence). The CDR3 protein is CSARDLGGGNYNEQFF. The CDR3 DNA is TGCAGTGCTAGAGATCTTGGAGGGGGAAACTACAATGAGCAGTTCTTC.